This TCR beta chain was found in a study of cytomegalovirus exposure and HLA in healthy donors. The CDR3 runs to 14 residues. Per germline, CDR1 SGHDT and CDR2 YYEEEE. The germline V and J ends were trimmed by 5 bases and 6 bases, with 18 bases remaining between them. Both 60 Vbeta primers and 13 Jbeta primers went into the PCR. Generated by immunoSEQ multiplex PCR, the TCRdb table keeps only in-frame clones and is missing some. The sample spans some 46,000 clones; the ten largest clones claim around 7.9%. The clonotype was recovered from a male donor in good health and CMV-seronegative. The sample was PBMCs. The V gene is TRBV5-6, the J gene TRBJ2-7; maybe TRBD2 (6 bases). In DNA form, the CDR3 reads TGTGCCAGCAGTTCACCGGGACGGGGAGGCGAGCAGTACTTC. Translating it yields CASSSPGRGGEQYF.